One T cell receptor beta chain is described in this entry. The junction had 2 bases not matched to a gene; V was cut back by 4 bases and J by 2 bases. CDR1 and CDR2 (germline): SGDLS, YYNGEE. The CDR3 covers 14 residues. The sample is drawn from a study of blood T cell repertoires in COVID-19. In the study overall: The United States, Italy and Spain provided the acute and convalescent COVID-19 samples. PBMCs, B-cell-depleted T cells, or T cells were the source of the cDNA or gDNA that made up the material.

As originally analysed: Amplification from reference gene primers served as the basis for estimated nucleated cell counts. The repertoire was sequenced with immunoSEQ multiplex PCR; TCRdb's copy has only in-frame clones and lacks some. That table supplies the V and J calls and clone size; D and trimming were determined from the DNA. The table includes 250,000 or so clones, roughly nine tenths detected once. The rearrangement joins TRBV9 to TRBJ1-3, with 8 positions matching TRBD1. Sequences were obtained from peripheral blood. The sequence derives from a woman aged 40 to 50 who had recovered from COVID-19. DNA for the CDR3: TGTGCCAGCAGCAAACAGGGGGCTGGAAACACCATATATTTT. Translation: CASSKQGAGNTIYF.